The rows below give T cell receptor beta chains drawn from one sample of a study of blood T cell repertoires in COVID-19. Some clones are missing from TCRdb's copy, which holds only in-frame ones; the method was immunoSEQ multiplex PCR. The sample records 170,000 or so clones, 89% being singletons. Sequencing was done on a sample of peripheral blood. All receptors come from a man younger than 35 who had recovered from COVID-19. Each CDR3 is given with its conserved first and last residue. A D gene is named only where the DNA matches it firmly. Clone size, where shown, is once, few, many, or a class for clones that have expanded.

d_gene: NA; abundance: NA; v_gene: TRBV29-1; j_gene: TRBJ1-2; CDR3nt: TGCAGCGCCCCCCTGGTAGACACGTACGGCTACACCTTC; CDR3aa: CSAPLVDTYGYTF
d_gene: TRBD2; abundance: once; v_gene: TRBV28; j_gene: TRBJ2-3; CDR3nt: TGTGCCAGCAGATTAGCGGGAGGTACGGCAGATACGCAGTATTTT; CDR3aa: CASRLAGGTADTQYF
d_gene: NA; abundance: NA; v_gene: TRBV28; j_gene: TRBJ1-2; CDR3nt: TGTGCCAGCAGTTTATACAGGGACTATGGCTACACCTTC; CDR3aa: CASSLYRDYGYTF
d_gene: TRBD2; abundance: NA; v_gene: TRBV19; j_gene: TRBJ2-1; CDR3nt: TGTGCCAGCCCCATGGAGGAGCGGGAGGGCCGGGGTGAGCAGTTCTTC; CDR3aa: CASPMEEREGRGEQFF
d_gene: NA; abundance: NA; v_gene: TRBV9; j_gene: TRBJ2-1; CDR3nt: TGTGCCAGCAGCCGTACCACAGGAGTTGAGCAGTTCTTC; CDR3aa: CASSRTTGVEQFF
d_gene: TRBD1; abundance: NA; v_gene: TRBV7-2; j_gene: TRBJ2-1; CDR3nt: TGTGCCAGCATCCCCGACAGGGGCTATGAGCAGTTCTTC; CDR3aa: CASIPDRGYEQFF
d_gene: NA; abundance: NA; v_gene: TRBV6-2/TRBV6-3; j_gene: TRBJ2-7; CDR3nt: TGTGCCAGCAGTTACGGAACAGCCTTGAATTTCTACGAGCAGTACTTC; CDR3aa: CASSYGTALNFYEQYF
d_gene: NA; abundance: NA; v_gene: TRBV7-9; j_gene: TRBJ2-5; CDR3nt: TGTGCCAGCAGCTTCGGGGTGATAGAGACCCAGTACTTC; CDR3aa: CASSFGVIETQYF
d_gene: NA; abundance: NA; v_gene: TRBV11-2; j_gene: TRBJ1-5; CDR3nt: TGTGCCAGCAGCTTAAGTTGGCAGTCTAATCAGCCCCAGCATTTT; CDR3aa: CASSLSWQSNQPQHF
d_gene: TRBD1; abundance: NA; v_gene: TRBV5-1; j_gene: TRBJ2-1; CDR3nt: TGCGCCAGCAGCCCCGCGGACAGGGGGCAGTTCTTC; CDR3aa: CASSPADRGQFF
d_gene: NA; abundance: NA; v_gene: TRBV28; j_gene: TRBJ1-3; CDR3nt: TGTGCCTCCTCCGAAGTTGGGGACAAAGGGAACACCATATATTTT; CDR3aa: CASSEVGDKGNTIYF
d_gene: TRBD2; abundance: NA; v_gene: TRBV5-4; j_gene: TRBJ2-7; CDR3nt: TGTGCCAGCAGTCAGAGCGGGGTGGGTGCCTACGAGCAGTACTTC; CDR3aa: CASSQSGVGAYEQYF
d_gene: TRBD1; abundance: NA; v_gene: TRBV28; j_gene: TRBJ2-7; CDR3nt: TGTGCCAGCAGACAACAGGGGTACGAGCAGTACTTC; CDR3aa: CASRQQGYEQYF
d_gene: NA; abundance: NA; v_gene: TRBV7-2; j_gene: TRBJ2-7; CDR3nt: TGTGCCAGCAGCCCCCACAGGGCGGGGGACGAGCAGTACTTC; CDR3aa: CASSPHRAGDEQYF
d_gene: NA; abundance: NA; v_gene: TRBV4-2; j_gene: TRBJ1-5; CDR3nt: TGTGCCAGCAGCCAATCCGACTCAAGCAATCAGCCCCAGCATTTT; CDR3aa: CASSQSDSSNQPQHF
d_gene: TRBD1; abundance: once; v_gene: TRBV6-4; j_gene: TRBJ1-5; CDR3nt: TGTGCCAGCAGTGAAACTCCCACCGGGACAGGGGGCCAGCCCCAGCATTTT; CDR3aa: CASSETPTGTGGQPQHF
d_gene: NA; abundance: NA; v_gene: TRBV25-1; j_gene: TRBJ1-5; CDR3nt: TGTGCCAGCACCAGGCAGGTGGGCAATCAGCCCCAGCATTTT; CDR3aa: CASTRQVGNQPQHF
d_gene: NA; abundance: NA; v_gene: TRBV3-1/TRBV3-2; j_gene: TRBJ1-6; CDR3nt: TGTGCCAGCAGCCTCCCGGAGGGGACCCTCCACTTT; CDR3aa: CASSLPEGTLHF
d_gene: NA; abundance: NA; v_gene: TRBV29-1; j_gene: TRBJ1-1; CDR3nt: TGCAGCGGAAAACCGGACAGTAAGAACACTGAAGCTTTCTTT; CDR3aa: CSGKPDSKNTEAFF
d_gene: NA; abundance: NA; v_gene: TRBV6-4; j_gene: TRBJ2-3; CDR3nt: TGTGCCAGCAGTGACTCCGGAGATACGCAGTATTTT; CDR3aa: CASSDSGDTQYF
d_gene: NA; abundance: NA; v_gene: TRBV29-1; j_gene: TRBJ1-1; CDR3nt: TGCAGCGTTGAGTCCGGTAACACTGAAGCTTTCTTT; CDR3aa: CSVESGNTEAFF
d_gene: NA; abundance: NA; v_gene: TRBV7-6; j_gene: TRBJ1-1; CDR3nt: TGTGCCAGCAGCTTAGCGCTAAGCGGGAACACTGAAGCTTTCTTT; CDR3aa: CASSLALSGNTEAFF
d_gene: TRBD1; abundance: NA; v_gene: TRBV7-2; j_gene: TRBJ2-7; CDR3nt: TGTGCCAGCAGCTTAGAGGGGACAGGGCGAAACGAGCAGTACTTC; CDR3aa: CASSLEGTGRNEQYF
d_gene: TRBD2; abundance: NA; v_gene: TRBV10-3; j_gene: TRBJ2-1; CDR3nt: TGTGCCATCAGTGGGGGGACTAGCGTGAGTGAGCAGTTCTTC; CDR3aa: CAISGGTSVSEQFF